A selection of T cell receptor beta chains follows, all from one sample in a study of blood T cell repertoires in COVID-19. Generated by immunoSEQ multiplex PCR, the TCRdb table keeps only in-frame clones and is missing some. The sample has 150,000 to 200,000 clones, 84% seen once. The sample consisted of PBMCs or T cells enriched from blood (not recorded which). Receptors originate from a woman between 25 and 40 years old who had been exposed to COVID-19. CDR3s include the opening cysteine and the closing phenylalanine or tryptophan. A D gene is named only where the DNA matches it firmly. Rows give clone size only sometimes, using once, few, many, or a class for an expanded clone.

TRBJ1-3 | once | TRBV7-2 | NA | TGTGCCAGCAGCTTGTTAGCTATCGCCGGAAACACCATATATTTT | CASSLLAIAGNTIYF
TRBJ2-1 | NA | TRBV9 | NA | TGTGCCAGCAGCCCAAGAGGGTGGGCTGGAGGCGTATATGAGCAGTTCTTC | CASSPRGWAGGVYEQFF
TRBJ2-5 | NA | TRBV15 | TRBD2 | TGTGCCACCAGCAGAGTGAGTCTAGCGGGGGCCTGGGGACAAGAGACCCAGTACTTC | CATSRVSLAGAWGQETQYF
TRBJ2-1 | NA | TRBV4-1 | TRBD1 | TGCGCCAGCAGCCAGAGGGGCCCTGGACAGGGGGATTTGTACGAGCAGTTCTTC | CASSQRGPGQGDLYEQFF
TRBJ2-7 | few | TRBV7-9 | TRBD1 | TGTGCCAGCAGCTTAGTGGGACAGGCCAGCTCCTACGAGCAGTACTTC | CASSLVGQASSYEQYF
TRBJ2-1 | NA | TRBV7-9 | NA | TGTGCCAGCAGCTTGGAGATGTGGGACAATGAGCAGTTCTTC | CASSLEMWDNEQFF
TRBJ2-3 | NA | TRBV6-2/TRBV6-3 | TRBD2 | TGTGCCAGCAGTGGAACTAGCGGGGGGGCAGATACGCAGTATTTT | CASSGTSGGADTQYF
TRBJ2-7 | NA | TRBV20-1 | NA | TGCAGTGCTAGTTCCAGCGCTACCTACGAGCAGTACTTC | CSASSSATYEQYF
TRBJ1-3 | NA | TRBV4-3 | NA | TGCGCCAGCAGCCAATCAACTTCTCAACCAAACACCATATATTTT | CASSQSTSQPNTIYF
TRBJ1-2 | NA | TRBV6-5 | TRBD1 | TGTGCCAGCGGACAGGGGGAGTCTAACTATGGCTACACCTTC | CASGQGESNYGYTF
TRBJ2-2 | few | TRBV4-3 | TRBD2 | TGCGCCAGCAGTCTAGCTAGCGGGGGCCGACAGACCGGGGAGCTGTTTTTT | CASSLASGGRQTGELFF
TRBJ1-5 | NA | TRBV30 | TRBD1 | TGTGCCTGGAGTGCAGGACAGGGCCCAAATCAGCCCCAGCATTTT | CAWSAGQGPNQPQHF
TRBJ1-6 | NA | TRBV4-3 | NA | TGCGCCAGCAGCCAAGATGTTTTCGGGTTGGGGGCAGGTGATTCACCCCTCCACTTT | CASSQDVFGLGAGDSPLHF
TRBJ1-5 | medium-sized | TRBV9 | TRBD1 | TGTGCCAGCAGCCCATTCGGACAGGGCGATCAGCCCCAGCATTTT | CASSPFGQGDQPQHF
TRBJ1-1 | NA | TRBV27 | NA | TGTGCCAGCAGAAGGGACGGGAGTTTAAACACTGAAGCTTTCTTT | CASRRDGSLNTEAFF
TRBJ2-3 | NA | TRBV27 | NA | TGTGCCAGCAGTTTATTTTCCGGGGGTAGCACAGATACGCAGTATTTT | CASSLFSGGSTDTQYF
TRBJ1-1 | few | TRBV6-5 | TRBD1 | TGTGCCAGCAGGGTCGGGACAGGGGGTCTCACTGAAGCTTTCTTT | CASRVGTGGLTEAFF
TRBJ1-1 | NA | TRBV5-1 | NA | TGCGCCAGCAGCTTGGCCCCACAACTAAACACTGAAGCTTTCTTT | CASSLAPQLNTEAFF
TRBJ2-2 | NA | TRBV5-1 | NA | TGCGCCAGCCGCCAACGGTCCCAGGGGACCACCGGGGAGCTGTTTTTT | CASRQRSQGTTGELFF
TRBJ1-5 | NA | TRBV2 | TRBD1 | TGTGCCAGCAGTCTGGACAGGGGGTATCAGCCCCAGCATTTT | CASSLDRGYQPQHF
TRBJ2-1 | NA | TRBV7-2 | NA | TGTGCCAGCAGCCCAGCAGGTCTTGAGCAGTTCTTC | CASSPAGLEQFF
TRBJ1-1 | few | TRBV27 | NA | TGTGCCAGCACCTCCGGGGGATTGGGGACTGAAGCTTTCTTT | CASTSGGLGTEAFF
TRBJ1-1 | NA | TRBV2 | TRBD1 | TGTGCCAGCAGTGTCGACAGGGTAGGGGCTGAAGCTTTCTTT | CASSVDRVGAEAFF
TRBJ2-7 | NA | TRBV6-5 | NA | TGTGCCAGCAGTTACGGTCAGGGGACCTACGAGCAGTACTTC | CASSYGQGTYEQYF
TRBJ1-1 | few | TRBV2 | NA | TGTGCCAGCAGTTCCACGGGAATAGAGAACACTGAAGCTTTCTTT | CASSSTGIENTEAFF
TRBJ2-3 | NA | TRBV7-2 | TRBD2 | TGTGCCAGCAGCTCCTATGGACTAGCCGAAACAGATACGCAGTATTTT | CASSSYGLAETDTQYF
TRBJ2-5 | NA | TRBV2 | TRBD2 | TGTGCCAGCAAAATAAGCGGGGGGGCCTCGGAGACCCAGTACTTC | CASKISGGASETQYF
TRBJ2-7 | NA | TRBV5-1 | TRBD2 | TGCGCCAGCAGCGGAGGGGCGGGGGCCTACGAGCAGTACTTC | CASSGGAGAYEQYF
TRBJ1-4 | NA | TRBV6-5 | NA | TGTGCCAGCAGTCGAAGCCACGCGGAAAAACTGTTTTTT | CASSRSHAEKLFF
TRBJ2-7 | once | TRBV5-6 | NA | TGTGCCAGCAGCTCCCTAAGAGGGCTTGGAGCCTACGAGCAGTACTTC | CASSSLRGLGAYEQYF
TRBJ2-5 | NA | TRBV4-3 | NA | TGCGCCAGCAGCCAAGATCCCCACAGGGTAGAGACCCAGTACTTC | CASSQDPHRVETQYF
TRBJ1-2 | NA | TRBV5-5 | TRBD1 | TGTGCCAGCAGCTTCGGGACAGCGAACTATGGCTACACCTTC | CASSFGTANYGYTF
TRBJ1-5 | NA | TRBV6-5 | NA | TGTGCCAGCAGCCTAGGGGGAGGGATCCAGCCCCAGCATTTT | CASSLGGGIQPQHF
TRBJ1-2 | NA | TRBV27 | NA | TGTGCCAGCAGTGAAACAGGGTTTTGGGGCTACACCTTC | CASSETGFWGYTF
TRBJ2-1 | NA | TRBV19 | NA | TGTGCCAGTAGTATAGGGGCTCTGCAGTTCTTC | CASSIGALQFF
TRBJ1-1 | NA | TRBV18 | TRBD1 | TGTGCCAGCTCACTTCGAGTGGACAGGGAAGCTTTCTTT | CASSLRVDREAFF
TRBJ1-6 | NA | TRBV27 | TRBD1 | TGTGCCAGCAGTTTCACAGGGGGCAATTCACCCCTCCACTTT | CASSFTGGNSPLHF
TRBJ1-3 | NA | TRBV7-2 | NA | TGTGCCAGCAGCCTCGCCCGAACAACTGGAAACACCATATATTTT | CASSLARTTGNTIYF
TRBJ1-5 | NA | TRBV7-9 | NA | TGTGCCAGCAGCTTAGCTCGGGAGGATTTGAGCAATCAGCCCCAGCATTTT | CASSLAREDLSNQPQHF
TRBJ1-5 | few | TRBV5-5 | NA | TGTGCCAGCAGCTTGGGTAATAGCAATCAGCCCCAGCATTTT | CASSLGNSNQPQHF
TRBJ2-1 | NA | TRBV6-4 | TRBD2 | TGTGCCAGCAGTGACTCAGGAGCGGGGGACTACAATGAGCAGTTCTTC | CASSDSGAGDYNEQFF
TRBJ2-7 | few | TRBV11-2 | NA | TGTGCCAGCCCCGCGCCGAATCTACGCGAGCAGTACTTC | CASPAPNLREQYF
TRBJ1-5 | NA | TRBV7-2 | NA | TGTGCCAGCAGCTTAGTTGGGGAGACTCAGCCCCAGCATTTT | CASSLVGETQPQHF
TRBJ2-1 | NA | TRBV6-5 | TRBD2 | TGTGCCAGCAGTTATCCGGGGGGAATTGATGAGCAGTTCTTC | CASSYPGGIDEQFF
TRBJ2-2 | few | TRBV2 | NA | TGTGCCAGCAGTCCCCTTACAGGGAGCACCGGGGAGCTGTTTTTT | CASSPLTGSTGELFF
TRBJ2-1 | NA | TRBV3-1/TRBV3-2 | NA | TGTGCCAGCAGCCGGAGTAACGAGCAGTTCTTC | CASSRSNEQFF
TRBJ2-5 | NA | TRBV12-3/TRBV12-4 | NA | TGTGCCAGCAGTCCTATGTCCGGAGAGACCCAGTACTTC | CASSPMSGETQYF
TRBJ1-1 | NA | TRBV19 | NA | TGTGCCAGTAGTATGAAGGGAGGGCCCGCTGAAGCTTTCTTT | CASSMKGGPAEAFF
TRBJ1-1 | few | TRBV4-3 | NA | TGCGCCAGCAGCCAAGATGGTGACAGGAACACTGAAGCTTTCTTT | CASSQDGDRNTEAFF